This entry lists 24 T cell receptor beta chains sequenced from one sample in a study of glioma-infiltrating T cells. Using RNA template, CDR3s of TCR alpha and beta were amplified with iRepertoire arm-PCR. One entry per CDR3 protein results from TCRdb running MiXCR on the multiplex PCR reads. The sample lists about 140,000 distinct CDR3 sequences, around 42% occurring once. Material for sequencing was glioma tissue, nonneoplastic brain tissue, or PBMCs (not recorded which). Receptors were obtained from a human donor with low-grade glioma or glioblastoma, undergoing nonglioma brain surgery, or in good health (not recorded which).

J is TRBJ2-1 and V is TRBV6-2 or TRBV6-3; no reliable D call. V dropped 2 bases and J dropped 7 bases, with 18 bases sitting between them. Germline V gives CDR1 MNHEY, CDR2 SVGEGT. The CDR3 sequence is 16 residues long. The CDR3 DNA follows: TGTGCCAGCAGTTACGGGATCTATGAGCAGCCAAATGAGCAGTTCTTC. It is translated as CASSYGIYEQPNEQFF.

This clonotype was counted between two and nine times. The genes are TRBV20-1 and TRBJ2-1; the D is unclear. Trimming took 6 bases from V and 10 from J, leaving 10 bases between them. CDR1 DFQATT and CDR2 SNEGSKA come from the germline V gene (reference sequence). There are 10 residues in the CDR3. The CDR3 reads CSALFREQFF. CDR3 DNA sequence: TGCAGTGCCCTTTTTAGGGAGCAGTTCTTC.

The J gene is TRBJ1-1, the V gene TRBV4-1; a weak D match, TRBD1 (5 bases). The germline V gene encodes CDR1 MGHRA and CDR2 YSYEKL. The CDR3 extends over 14 amino acids. Trimming stripped 3 bases from V and 1 base from J, with 9 bases between. CDR3 protein: CASSHDRSNTEAFF. DNA for the CDR3: TGCGCCAGCAGCCATGACAGATCGAACACTGAAGCTTTCTTT.

In its sample, this clonotype was seen a few times. V gene TRBV6-1 combines with J gene TRBJ1-5; TRBD1 is a possible D gene (5 bases). The germline gives CDR1 MNHNS, CDR2 SASEGT. The CDR3 is made up of 14 amino acids. V dropped 1 base and J dropped 2 bases, with 6 bases sitting between them. CDR3 loop: CASSEEGRNQPQHF. The CDR3 nucleotides are TGTGCCAGCAGTGAAGAGGGGCGCAATCAGCCCCAGCATTTT.

The chain joins TRBV4-3 to TRBJ1-2, with 8 positions matching TRBD1. Germline-derived CDR1 and CDR2 are LGHNA and YSLEER. This CDR3 spans 14 amino acids. Trimming removed 0 bases from V and 9 bases from J; junction bases left unmatched: 6. The CDR3 region is CASSQDFGQGSYTF. CDR3 DNA sequence: TGCGCCAGCAGCCAAGATTTTGGACAGGGAAGCTACACCTTC.

About this clonotype itself: At one end the junction does not follow the germline gene, possibly because of a read error. This chain connects TRBV27 to TRBJ2-2; a possible D gene is TRBD1 (6 bases). Germline CDR1 is MNHEY and CDR2 is SMNVEV (reference sequence). This CDR3 contains 15 residues. The CDR3 nucleotides are TGTGCCAGCAGTTTACTCTCAGGGGACACCGGGGAGCTGCTTTTT. It encodes CASSLLSGDTGELLF.

The V and J genes are TRBV12-3 or TRBV12-4 and TRBJ2-1; 7 bases are a match to TRBD1. With V trimmed by 2 bases and J by 4 bases, 5 bases remained unmatched. There are 15 residues in the CDR3. In DNA, the CDR3 is TGTGCCAGCAGTTTATCTAGACAGGGTTACAATGAGCAGTTCTTC. Protein product: CASSLSRQGYNEQFF.

In its sample, this clonotype was seen many times. The rearrangement joins TRBV7-7 to TRBJ2-5; 7 nucleotides line up with TRBD1. Germline V gives CDR1 SSHAT, CDR2 FNYEAQ (reference sequence). This CDR3 spans 15 amino acids. The CDR3 is CARSLVQGERETQYF. The CDR3 region has the DNA TGTGCTCGCAGCTTAGTCCAGGGGGAGCGGGAGACCCAGTACTTC. Based on the CDR3 plus reference TRBV7-7 and TRBJ2-5, the full variable domain is GAGVSQSPRYKVTKRGQDVTLRCDPISSHATLYWYQQALGQGPEFLTYFNYEAQPDKSGLPSDRFSAERPEGSISTLTIQRTEQRDSAMYRCARSLVQGERETQYFGPGTRLLVL.

The table lists this clonotype with a few counts. The chain links TRBV6-1 to TRBJ1-1; D remains unclear. This CDR3 spans 13 amino acids. Germline V gene sequence: CDR1 MNHNS, CDR2 SASEGT. V lost 6 bases, J lost 0 bases, and 8 bases lay in between. The CDR3 region has the DNA TGTGCCAGCAGCTTCGGCCTGAACACTGAAGCTTTCTTT. As protein: CASSFGLNTEAFF.

This clonotype was seen once. The chain is built from TRBV6-6 and TRBJ2-7; TRBD2 aligns across 13 bases. Germline V CDR1 and CDR2: MNHNY, SVGAGI (reference sequence). J gave up 2 bases and V 0 bases, and 10 bases lay outside the gene matches. The CDR3 totals 19 residues. The CDR3 protein is CASSYSSWTSGSVPYEQYF. The CDR3 nucleotides read TGTGCCAGCAGTTACTCGAGTTGGACTAGCGGGAGTGTCCCCTACGAGCAGTACTTC.

Only a few counts were recorded for this clonotype. This chain uses TRBV6-5 with TRBJ1-2; 8 nucleotides line up with TRBD1. J was trimmed by 4 bases and V by 5 bases; bases with no gene match: 9. This CDR3 is 15 amino acids long. CDR1 and CDR2 (germline): MNHEY, SVGAGI. The CDR3 nucleotides are TGTGCCAGCAGTGTATCGGGACAGGCTTTCTATGGCTACACCTTC. It codes for CASSVSGQAFYGYTF.

In its sample, this clonotype ranks as medium-sized (0.01 to 0.1%). One junction end disagrees with the germline gene, perhaps due to a read error. The V and J genes are TRBV7-9 and TRBJ2-1; TRBD2 is a possible D gene (5 bases). There are 12 residues in the CDR3. Germline-derived CDR1 and CDR2 are SEHNR and FQNEAQ (reference sequence). The CDR3 is CASSSDYYEQFF. CDR3 nucleotides: TGTGCCAGCAGCTCTGACTACTATGAGCAGTTCTTC.

The chain is built from TRBV4-2 and TRBJ2-7; tentatively, D is TRBD1 (5 bases). V dropped 0 bases and J dropped 7 bases, with 10 bases sitting between them. CDR1 is LGHNA and CDR2 is YNFKEQ in the germline V gene. The length of the CDR3 is 13 residues. Here the CDR3 DNA reads TGTGCCAGCAGCCAAGATGTGCACAGGGAGCAGTACTTC. Its translation: CASSQDVHREQYF.

This clonotype was detected only a few times. V gene TRBV7-2 combines with J gene TRBJ1-5; D is undetermined. The CDR3 is made up of 13 amino acids. V dropped 5 bases and J dropped 5 bases, with 10 bases sitting between them. Germline V CDR1 and CDR2: SGHTA, FQGNSA. CDR3 protein: CASSEWQDQPQHF. The CDR3 nucleotides read TGTGCCAGCAGCGAATGGCAGGATCAGCCCCAGCATTTT.

In its sample, this clonotype was seen a few times. The chain joins TRBV20-1 to TRBJ1-2; weak D call: TRBD1 (6 bases). The germline V gene has CDR1 DFQATT and CDR2 SNEGSKA (reference sequence). This CDR3 has 14 residues. V lost 0 bases and J 7 bases, leaving 15 bases between the germline ends. The CDR3 DNA sequence: TGCAGTGCTAGAGAAACCAAAACAGGGAGTGGCTACACCTTC. Translation: CSARETKTGSGYTF.

This clonotype was recorded many times. The V and J genes are TRBV24-1 and TRBJ2-3, with 7 positions matching TRBD1. CDR3 size: 12 residues. The germline CDR1 and CDR2 sequences are KGHDR and SFDVKD. Trimming cost V 9 bases and J 2 bases; bases outside gene matches: 1. CDR3 protein: CATGQDTDTQYF. Written as DNA, the CDR3 is TGTGCCACCGGACAGGACACAGATACGCAGTATTTT.

Concerning this clonotype: Relative to the germline gene, one junction end is altered; a read error may explain this. This chain links TRBV18 with TRBJ1-1; D is perhaps TRBD1 (5 bases). CDR1 KGHSH and CDR2 LQKENI come from the germline V gene. This CDR3 is 16 amino acids long. The CDR3 nucleotides are TGTGCCAGCTCACCTAGACAGAAGATTATGAACACTCAAGCTTTCTTT. Translation: CASSPRQKIMNTQAFF.

This clonotype was observed a few times. The chain is built from TRBV4-1 and TRBJ2-7, with D possibly being TRBD2 (5 bases). V lost 7 bases to trimming and J lost 12 bases, with 19 bases between them. The CDR3 extends over 12 amino acids. Looked up from germline, CDR1 is MGHRA and CDR2 is YSYEKL. Written as DNA, the CDR3 is TGCGCCAGCAACCTTGACTTGGACGGAGGGTACTTC. Translated: CASNLDLDGGYF.

The chain carries TRBV7-2 and TRBJ2-2; D is perhaps TRBD2 (6 bases). Trimming left V 0 bases short and J 1 base short, with 6 bases between. The CDR3 loop spans 15 amino acids. Per the germline V gene, CDR1 is SGHTA and CDR2 is FQGNSA. The CDR3 region is CASSLASGNTGELFF. Here the CDR3 DNA reads TGTGCCAGCAGCTTAGCTAGCGGGAACACCGGGGAGCTGTTTTTT.

Details on this clonotype: This sequence may be a read error, since a much larger clone differs from it by one base. The conserved final phenylalanine or tryptophan is absent from the CDR3, which likely points to a read error. The V call is TRBV6-5, the J call TRBJ2-1; D is possibly TRBD1 (5 bases). The germline V and J ends were trimmed by 2 bases and 1 base, with 15 bases remaining between them. CDR1 is MNHEY and CDR2 is SVGAGI in the germline V gene. This CDR3 contains 17 residues. CDR3 nucleotide sequence: TGTGCCAGCAGTTACCTGACAGACTTACCGTCCTACAATGAGCAGTTCTAC. It yields the protein CASSYLTDLPSYNEQFY.

This clonotype was seen a few times. The rearrangement joins TRBV20-1 to TRBJ2-4; 11 positions match TRBD2. The ends lost 4 bases at V and 0 bases at J; junction bases unmatched: 5. Germline CDR1 reads DFQATT; CDR2 reads SNEGSKA (reference sequence). The CDR3 consists of 16 residues. The CDR3 bases are TGCAGTGCTATGGGACTAGCGGACATAGCCAAAAACATTCAGTACTTC. Translation gives CSAMGLADIAKNIQYF.

A few counts support this clonotype. The chain employs TRBV7-9 and TRBJ2-3, with D uncertain. CDR3 length: 13 residues. Trimming shortened V by 1 base and J by 0 bases, and 2 bases separated the two germline ends. Germline loops: CDR1 SEHNR, CDR2 FQNEAQ (reference sequence). The DNA for the CDR3 is TGTGCCAGCAGCTTAGACAGCACAGATACGCAGTATTTT. Its translation: CASSLDSTDTQYF.

This clonotype was detected once. The gene calls are TRBV13 and TRBJ1-6; D might be TRBD1 (6 bases). Per the germline V gene, CDR1 is PRHDT and CDR2 is FYEKMQ (reference sequence). Deletions cut 5 bases from V and 6 bases from J, with 11 bases between. The CDR3 runs 14 residues. The CDR3 loop is CASSVDSINSPLHF. As DNA, the CDR3 is TGTGCCAGCAGCGTGGACAGTATTAATTCACCCCTCCACTTT. The full variable domain, in which reference TRBV13 and TRBJ1-6 provide the parts outside the CDR3, is AAGVIQSPRHLIKEKRETATLKCYPIPRHDTVYWYQQGPGQDPQFLISFYEKMQSDKGSIPDRFSAQQFSDYHSELNMSSLELGDSALYFCASSVDSINSPLHFGNGTRLTVT.

The rearrangement links TRBV11-2 to TRBJ1-2; D is unresolved. Germline-derived CDR1 and CDR2 are SGHAT and FQNNGV. This CDR3 comprises 13 residues. V was trimmed by 5 bases and J by 8 bases, leaving 15 bases between them. Here the CDR3 reads CASSPGGGVGYTF. CDR3 coding DNA: TGTGCCAGCAGCCCCGGAGGAGGAGTCGGCTACACCTTC.